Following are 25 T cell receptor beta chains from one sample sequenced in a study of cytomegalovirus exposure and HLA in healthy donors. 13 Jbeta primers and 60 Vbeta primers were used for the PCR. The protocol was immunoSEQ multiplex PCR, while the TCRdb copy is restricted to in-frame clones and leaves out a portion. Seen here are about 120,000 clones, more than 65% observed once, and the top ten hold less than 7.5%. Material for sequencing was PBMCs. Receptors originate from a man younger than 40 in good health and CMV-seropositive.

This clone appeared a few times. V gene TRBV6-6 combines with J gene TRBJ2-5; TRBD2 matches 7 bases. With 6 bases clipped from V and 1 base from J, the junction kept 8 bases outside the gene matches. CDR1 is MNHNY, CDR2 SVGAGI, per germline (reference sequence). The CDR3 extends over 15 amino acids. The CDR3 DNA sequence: TGTGCCAGCAGCGGCAAGCGGGGATCCCAAGAGACCCAGTACTTC. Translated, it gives CASSGKRGSQETQYF.

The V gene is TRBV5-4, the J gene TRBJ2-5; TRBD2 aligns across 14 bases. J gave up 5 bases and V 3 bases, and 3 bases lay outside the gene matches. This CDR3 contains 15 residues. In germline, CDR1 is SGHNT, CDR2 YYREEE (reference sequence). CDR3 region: CASSSRLAGGETQYF. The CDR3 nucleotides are TGTGCCAGCAGCTCTAGACTAGCGGGGGGGGAGACCCAGTACTTC. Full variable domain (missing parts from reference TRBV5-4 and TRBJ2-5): ETGVTQSPTHLIKTRGQQVTLRCSSQSGHNTVSWYQQALGQGPQFIFQYYREEENGRGNFPPRFSGLQFPNYSSELNVNALELDDSALYLCASSSRLAGGETQYFGPGTRLLVL.

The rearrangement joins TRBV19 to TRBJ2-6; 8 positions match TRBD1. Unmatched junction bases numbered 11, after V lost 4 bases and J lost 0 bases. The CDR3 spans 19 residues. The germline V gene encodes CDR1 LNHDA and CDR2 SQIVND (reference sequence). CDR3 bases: TGTGCCAGTAGTACCCCCGACAGGGGAAGAGGCTCTGGGGCCAACGTCCTGACTTTC. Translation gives CASSTPDRGRGSGANVLTF.

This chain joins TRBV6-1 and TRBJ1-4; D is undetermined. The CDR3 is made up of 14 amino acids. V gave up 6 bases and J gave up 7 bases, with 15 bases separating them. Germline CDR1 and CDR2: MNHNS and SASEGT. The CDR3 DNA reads TGTGCCAGCAGGCGAGGGCCGCGGGGTGAAAAACTGTTTTTT. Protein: CASRRGPRGEKLFF.

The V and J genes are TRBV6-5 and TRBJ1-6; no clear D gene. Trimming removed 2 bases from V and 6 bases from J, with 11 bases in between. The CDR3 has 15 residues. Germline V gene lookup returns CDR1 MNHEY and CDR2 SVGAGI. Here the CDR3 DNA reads TGTGCCAGCAGTTACGACCCCCAGGCTAATTCACCCCTCCACTTT. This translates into CASSYDPQANSPLHF.

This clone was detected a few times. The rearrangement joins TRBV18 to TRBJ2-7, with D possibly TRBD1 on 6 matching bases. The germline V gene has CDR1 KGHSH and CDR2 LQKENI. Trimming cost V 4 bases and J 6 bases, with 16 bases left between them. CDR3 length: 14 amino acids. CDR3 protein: CASSQSSGEREQYF. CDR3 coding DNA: TGTGCCAGCTCACAAAGTTCAGGGGAACGCGAGCAGTACTTC.

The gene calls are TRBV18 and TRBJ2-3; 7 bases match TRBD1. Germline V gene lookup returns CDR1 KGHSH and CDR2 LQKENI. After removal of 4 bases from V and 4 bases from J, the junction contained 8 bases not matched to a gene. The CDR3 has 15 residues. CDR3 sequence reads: CASSRRGQAADTQYF. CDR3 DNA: TGTGCCAGCTCACGAAGGGGGCAAGCAGCAGATACGCAGTATTTT.

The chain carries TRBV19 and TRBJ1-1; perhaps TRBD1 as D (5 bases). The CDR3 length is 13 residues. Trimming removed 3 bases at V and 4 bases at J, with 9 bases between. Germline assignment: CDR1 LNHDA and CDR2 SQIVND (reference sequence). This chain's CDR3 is CASSMGGGTEAFF. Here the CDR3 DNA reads TGTGCCAGTAGTATGGGGGGGGGCACTGAAGCTTTCTTT. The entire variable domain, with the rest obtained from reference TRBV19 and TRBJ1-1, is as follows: DGGITQSPKYLFRKEGQNVTLSCEQNLNHDAMYWYRQDPGQGLRLIYYSQIVNDFQKGDIAEGYSVSREKKESFPLTVTSAQKNPTAFYLCASSMGGGTEAFFGQGTRLTVV.

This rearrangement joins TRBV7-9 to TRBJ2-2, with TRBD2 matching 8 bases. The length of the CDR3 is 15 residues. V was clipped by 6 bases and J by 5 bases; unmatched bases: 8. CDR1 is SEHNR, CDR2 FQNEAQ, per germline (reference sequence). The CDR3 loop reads CASRNVAGRTGELFF. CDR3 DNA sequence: TGTGCCAGCAGGAATGTAGCGGGGCGAACCGGGGAGCTGTTTTTT.

The CDR3 DNA reads TGCGCCAGCAGCTATGGGGGACAGGGGGACACCTACGAGCAGTACTTC. Its translation: CASSYGGQGDTYEQYF. J is TRBJ2-5 and V is TRBV4-1; TRBD1 matches 11 bases. The DNA end is more similar to TRBJ2-7, so the J call may be wrong. Per the germline V gene, CDR1 is MGHRA and CDR2 is YSYEKL. The CDR3 consists of 16 residues.

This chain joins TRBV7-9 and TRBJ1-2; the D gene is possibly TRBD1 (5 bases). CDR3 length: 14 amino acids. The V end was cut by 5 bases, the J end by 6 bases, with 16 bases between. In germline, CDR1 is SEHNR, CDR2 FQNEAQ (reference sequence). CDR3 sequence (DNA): TGTGCCAGCAGCAGCAGTGGGGCACCGGATGGCTACACCTTC. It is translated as CASSSSGAPDGYTF.

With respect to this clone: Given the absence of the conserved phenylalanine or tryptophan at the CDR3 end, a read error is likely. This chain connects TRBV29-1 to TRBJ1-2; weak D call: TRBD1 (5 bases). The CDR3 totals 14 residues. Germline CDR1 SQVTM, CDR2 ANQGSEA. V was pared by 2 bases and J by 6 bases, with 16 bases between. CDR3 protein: CSVEPQALLHGYTL. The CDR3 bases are TGCAGCGTTGAACCACAGGCCTTACTCCATGGCTACACCCTC.

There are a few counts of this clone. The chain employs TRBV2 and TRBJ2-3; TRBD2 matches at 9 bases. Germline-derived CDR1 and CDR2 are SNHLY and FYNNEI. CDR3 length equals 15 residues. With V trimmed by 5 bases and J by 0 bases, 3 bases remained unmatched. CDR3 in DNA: TGTGCCAGCAGTCGTAGCGGGGGCAGCACAGATACGCAGTATTTT. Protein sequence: CASSRSGGSTDTQYF.

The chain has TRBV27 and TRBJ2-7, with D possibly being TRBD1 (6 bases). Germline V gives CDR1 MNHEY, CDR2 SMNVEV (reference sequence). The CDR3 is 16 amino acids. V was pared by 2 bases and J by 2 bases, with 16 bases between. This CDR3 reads CASSLVFGTYPYEQYF. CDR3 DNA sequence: TGTGCCAGCAGTTTAGTTTTCGGGACATACCCCTACGAGCAGTACTTC.

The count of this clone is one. The CDR3 bases are TGTGCCAGCAGTTTAATCAGCGGGGGGGCCAATGAGCAGTTCTTC. Translation: CASSLISGGANEQFF. V and J are TRBV27 and TRBJ2-1; TRBD2 aligns across 10 bases. Germline assignment: CDR1 MNHEY and CDR2 SMNVEV (reference sequence). This CDR3 spans 15 amino acids. With 2 bases clipped from V and 6 bases from J, the junction kept 4 bases outside the gene matches.

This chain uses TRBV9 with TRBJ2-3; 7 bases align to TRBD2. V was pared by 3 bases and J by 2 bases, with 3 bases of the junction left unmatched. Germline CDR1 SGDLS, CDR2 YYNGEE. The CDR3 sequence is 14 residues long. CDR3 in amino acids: CASSASGNTDTQYF. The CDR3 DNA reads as TGTGCCAGCAGCGCTAGCGGAAACACAGATACGCAGTATTTT. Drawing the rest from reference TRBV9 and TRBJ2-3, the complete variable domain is DSGVTQTPKHLITATGQRVTLRCSPRSGDLSVYWYQQSLDQGLQFLIQYYNGEERAKGNILERFSAQQFPDLHSELNLSSLELGDSALYFCASSASGNTDTQYFGPGTRLTVL.

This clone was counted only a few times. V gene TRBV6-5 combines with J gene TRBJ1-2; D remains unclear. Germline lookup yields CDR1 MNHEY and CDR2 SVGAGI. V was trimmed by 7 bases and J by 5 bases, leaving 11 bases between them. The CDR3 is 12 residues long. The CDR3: CASTHPGYGYTF. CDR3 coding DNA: TGTGCCAGCACCCACCCCGGGTATGGCTACACCTTC.

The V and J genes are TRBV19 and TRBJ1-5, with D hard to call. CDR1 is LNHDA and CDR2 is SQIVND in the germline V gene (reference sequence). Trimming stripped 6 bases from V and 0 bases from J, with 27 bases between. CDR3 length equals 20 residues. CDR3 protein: CASSPPFAGMGRYSNQPQHF. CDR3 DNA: TGTGCCAGTAGCCCCCCCTTCGCCGGAATGGGGAGATATAGCAATCAGCCCCAGCATTTT.

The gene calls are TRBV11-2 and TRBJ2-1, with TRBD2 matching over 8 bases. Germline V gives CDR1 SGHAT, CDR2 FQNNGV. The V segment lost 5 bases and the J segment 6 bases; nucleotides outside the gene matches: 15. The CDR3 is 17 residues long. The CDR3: CASSQTRWQRGSNEQFF. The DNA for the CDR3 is TGTGCCAGCAGCCAGACACGATGGCAGCGGGGGAGCAATGAGCAGTTCTTC.

DNA of the CDR3: TGTGCCAGCAGCTTGGACAGTCAGTATGGCTACACCTTC. Its translation is CASSLDSQYGYTF. This chain connects TRBV5-4 to TRBJ1-2; unclear D gene. Germline V gene lookup returns CDR1 SGHNT and CDR2 YYREEE (reference sequence). The CDR3 extends over 13 amino acids. Trimming took 0 bases from V and 5 from J, leaving 8 bases between them.

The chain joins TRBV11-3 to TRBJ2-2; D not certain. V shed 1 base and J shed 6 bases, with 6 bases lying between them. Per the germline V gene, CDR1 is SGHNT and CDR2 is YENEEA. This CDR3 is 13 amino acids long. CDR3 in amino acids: CASSLVRAGELFF. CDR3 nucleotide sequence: TGTGCCAGCAGCTTAGTTCGGGCCGGGGAGCTGTTTTTT.

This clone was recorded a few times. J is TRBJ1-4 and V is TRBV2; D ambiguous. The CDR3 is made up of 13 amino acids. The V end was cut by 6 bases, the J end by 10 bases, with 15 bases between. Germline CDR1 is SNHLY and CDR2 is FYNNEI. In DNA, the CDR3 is TGTGCCAGCAGGGCTCGCGAGGGTGGAAAACTGTTTTTT. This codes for CASRAREGGKLFF.

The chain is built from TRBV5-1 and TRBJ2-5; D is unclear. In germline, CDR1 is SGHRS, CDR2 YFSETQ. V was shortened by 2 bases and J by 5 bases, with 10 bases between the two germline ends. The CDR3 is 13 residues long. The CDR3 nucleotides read TGCGCCAGCAGCTTCTCTCTAAAGGAGACCCAGTACTTC. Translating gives CASSFSLKETQYF.

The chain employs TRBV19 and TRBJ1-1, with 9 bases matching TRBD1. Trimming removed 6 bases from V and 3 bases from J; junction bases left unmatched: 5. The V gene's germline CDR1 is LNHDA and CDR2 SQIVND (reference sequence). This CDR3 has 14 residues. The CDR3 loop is CASSAGTGYTEAFF. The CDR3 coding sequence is TGTGCCAGTAGCGCCGGGACAGGGTACACTGAAGCTTTCTTT.

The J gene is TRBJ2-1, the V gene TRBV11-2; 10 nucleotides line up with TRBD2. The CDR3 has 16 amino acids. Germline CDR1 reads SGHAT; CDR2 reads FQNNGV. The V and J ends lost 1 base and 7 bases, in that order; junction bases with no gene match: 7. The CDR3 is CASSLGAGGLENEQFF. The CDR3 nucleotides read TGTGCCAGCAGCTTAGGAGCGGGGGGGCTTGAGAATGAGCAGTTCTTC.